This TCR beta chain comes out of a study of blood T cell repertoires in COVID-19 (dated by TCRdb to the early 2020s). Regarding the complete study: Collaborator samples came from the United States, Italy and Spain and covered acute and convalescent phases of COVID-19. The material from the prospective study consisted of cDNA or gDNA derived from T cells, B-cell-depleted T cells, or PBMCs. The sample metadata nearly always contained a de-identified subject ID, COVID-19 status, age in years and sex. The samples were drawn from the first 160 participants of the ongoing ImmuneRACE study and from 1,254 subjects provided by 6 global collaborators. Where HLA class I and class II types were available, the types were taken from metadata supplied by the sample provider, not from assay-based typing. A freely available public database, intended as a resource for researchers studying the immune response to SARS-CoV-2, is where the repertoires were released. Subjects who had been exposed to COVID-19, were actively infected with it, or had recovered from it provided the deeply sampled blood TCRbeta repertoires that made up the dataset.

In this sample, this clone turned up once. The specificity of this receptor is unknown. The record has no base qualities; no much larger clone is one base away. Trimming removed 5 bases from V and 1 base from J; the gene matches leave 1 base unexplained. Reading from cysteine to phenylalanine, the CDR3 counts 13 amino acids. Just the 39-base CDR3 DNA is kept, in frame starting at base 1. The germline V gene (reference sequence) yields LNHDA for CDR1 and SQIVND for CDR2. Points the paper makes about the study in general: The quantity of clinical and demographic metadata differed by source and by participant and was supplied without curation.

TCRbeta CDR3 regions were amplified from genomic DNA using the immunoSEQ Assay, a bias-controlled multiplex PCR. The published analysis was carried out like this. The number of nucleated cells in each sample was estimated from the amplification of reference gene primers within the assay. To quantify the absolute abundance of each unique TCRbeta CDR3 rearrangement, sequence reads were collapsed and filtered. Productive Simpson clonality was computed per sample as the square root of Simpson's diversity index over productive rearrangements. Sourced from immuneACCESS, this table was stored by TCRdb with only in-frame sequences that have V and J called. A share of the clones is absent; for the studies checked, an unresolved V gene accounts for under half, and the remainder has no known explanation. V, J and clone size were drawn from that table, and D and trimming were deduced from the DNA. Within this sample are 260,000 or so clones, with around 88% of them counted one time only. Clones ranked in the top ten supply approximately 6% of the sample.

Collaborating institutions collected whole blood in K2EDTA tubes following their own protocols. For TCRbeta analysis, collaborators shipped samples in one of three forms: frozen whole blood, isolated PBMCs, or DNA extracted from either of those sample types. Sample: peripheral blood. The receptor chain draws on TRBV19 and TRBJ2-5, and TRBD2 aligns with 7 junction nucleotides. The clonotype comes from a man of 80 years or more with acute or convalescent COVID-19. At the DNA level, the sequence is TGTGCCAGTAGTGGACTAGTCCAAGAGACCCAGTACTTC. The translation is CASSGLVQETQYF.